This record concerns one T cell receptor beta chain sequence. Other DNA sequences in the same sample also yield this CDR3. Germline-derived CDR1 and CDR2 are SQVTM and ANQGSEA. V lost 4 bases and J lost 3; bases outside the gene matches: 3. This CDR3 has 13 residues. This sample was included in a study of shared clonotypes between healthy human individuals. Produced via immunoSEQ multiplex PCR; TCRdb's table is partial and in-frame only. The sample shows 2 million to 2.5 million clones, just under 95% of them seen only once. Material for sequencing was naive CD4+ T cells from PBMCs. The subset here: CD45RA+ positively selected. The V call is TRBV29-1, the J call TRBJ2-3, with TRBD2 matching 8 bases. The TCR was taken from a man aged 18 to 30 in good health. Some clones in this sample may be carry-over from other donors' samples. The chain's CDR3 is CSVGGGPTDTQYF. In DNA, the CDR3 is TGCAGCGTTGGCGGGGGGCCGACAGATACGCAGTATTTT.